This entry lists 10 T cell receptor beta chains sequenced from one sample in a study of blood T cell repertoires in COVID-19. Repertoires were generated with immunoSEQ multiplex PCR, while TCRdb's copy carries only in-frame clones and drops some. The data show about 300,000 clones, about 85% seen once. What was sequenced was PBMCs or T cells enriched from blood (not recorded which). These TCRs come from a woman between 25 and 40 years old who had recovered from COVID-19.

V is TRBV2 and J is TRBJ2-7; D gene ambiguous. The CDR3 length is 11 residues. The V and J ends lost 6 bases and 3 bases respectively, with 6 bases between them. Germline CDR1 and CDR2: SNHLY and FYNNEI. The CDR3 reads CASSQVYEQYF. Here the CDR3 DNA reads TGTGCCAGCAGCCAGGTCTACGAGCAGTACTTC. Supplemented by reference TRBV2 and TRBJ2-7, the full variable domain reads EPEVTQTPSHQVTQMGQEVILRCVPISNHLYFYWYRQILGQKVEFLVSFYNNEISEKSEIFDDQFSVERPDGSNFTLKIRSTKLEDSAMYFCASSQVYEQYFGPGTRLTVT.

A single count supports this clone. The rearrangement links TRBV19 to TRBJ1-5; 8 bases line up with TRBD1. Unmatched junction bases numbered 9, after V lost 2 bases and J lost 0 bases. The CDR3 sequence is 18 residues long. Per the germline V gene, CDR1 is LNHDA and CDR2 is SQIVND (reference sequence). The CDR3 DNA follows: TGTGCCAGTAGTATACGCGGACAGGGTACCATTAGCAATCAGCCCCAGCATTTT. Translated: CASSIRGQGTISNQPQHF. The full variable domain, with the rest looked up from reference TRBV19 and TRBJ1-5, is DGGITQSPKYLFRKEGQNVTLSCEQNLNHDAMYWYRQDPGQGLRLIYYSQIVNDFQKGDIAEGYSVSREKKESFPLTVTSAQKNPTAFYLCASSIRGQGTISNQPQHFGDGTRLSIL.

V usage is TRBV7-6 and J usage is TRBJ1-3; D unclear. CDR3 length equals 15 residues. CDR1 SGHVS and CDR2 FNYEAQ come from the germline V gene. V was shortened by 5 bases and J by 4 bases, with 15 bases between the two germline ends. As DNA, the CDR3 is TGTGCCAGCAGCCCAACCACCCGAGTAGGAAACACCATATATTTT. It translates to CASSPTTRVGNTIYF.

Written as DNA, the CDR3 is TGTGCCAGCAGGGGGCCCGGCACAGATACGCAGTATTTT. This translates into CASRGPGTDTQYF. The chain combines TRBV6-5 with TRBJ2-3; possibly TRBD1 for D (5 bases). The CDR3 consists of 13 residues. Trimming removed 6 bases from V and 1 base from J, with 8 bases in between. Germline V gene lookup returns CDR1 MNHEY and CDR2 SVGAGI.

The CDR3 protein is CASSQDLRGGGNEQFF. The CDR3 bases are TGTGCCAGCAGCCAAGATCTCCGAGGGGGGGGGAATGAGCAGTTCTTC. The V gene is TRBV4-2, the J gene TRBJ2-1; tentatively, D is TRBD2 (7 bases). The germline V gene encodes CDR1 LGHNA and CDR2 YNFKEQ. CDR3 length: 16 amino acids. V was pared by 0 bases and J by 7 bases, with 16 bases between.

The CDR3 sequence is CASSYSTSGGARAKNIQYF. The CDR3 DNA sequence: TGTGCCAGCAGTTACTCGACTAGCGGGGGGGCCAGGGCCAAAAACATTCAGTACTTC. This rearrangement joins TRBV6-2 or TRBV6-3 to TRBJ2-4, with 14 bases fitting TRBD2. The germline V gene has CDR1 MNHEY and CDR2 SVGEGT. The trim removed 0 bases at V and 1 base at J, leaving 5 bases unmatched. The CDR3 extends over 19 amino acids.

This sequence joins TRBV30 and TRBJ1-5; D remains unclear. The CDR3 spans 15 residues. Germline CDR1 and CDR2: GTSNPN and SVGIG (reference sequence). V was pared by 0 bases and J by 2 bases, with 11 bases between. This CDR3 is CAWSVGSVGNQPQHF. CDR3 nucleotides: TGTGCCTGGAGTGTCGGGAGTGTGGGCAATCAGCCCCAGCATTTT.

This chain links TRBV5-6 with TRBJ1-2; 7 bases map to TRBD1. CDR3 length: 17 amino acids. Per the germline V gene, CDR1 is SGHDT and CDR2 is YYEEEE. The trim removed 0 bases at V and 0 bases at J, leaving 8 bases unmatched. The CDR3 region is CASSLGQGPRPNYGYTF. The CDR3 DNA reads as TGTGCCAGCAGCTTGGGACAGGGACCCCGTCCTAACTATGGCTACACCTTC. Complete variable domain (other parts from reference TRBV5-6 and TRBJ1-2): DAGVTQSPTHLIKTRGQQVTLRCSPKSGHDTVSWYQQALGQGPQFIFQYYEEEERQRGNFPDRFSGHQFPNYSSELNVNALLLGDSALYLCASSLGQGPRPNYGYTFGSGTRLTVV.

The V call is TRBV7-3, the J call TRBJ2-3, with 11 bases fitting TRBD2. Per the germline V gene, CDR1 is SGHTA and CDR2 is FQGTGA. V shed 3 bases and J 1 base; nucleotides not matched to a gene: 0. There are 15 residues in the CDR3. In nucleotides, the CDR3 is TGTGCCAGCAGCTTGGGACTAGCGGGCACAGATACGCAGTATTTT. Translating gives CASSLGLAGTDTQYF.

The CDR3 reads CATTRESGNEQFF. Written as DNA, the CDR3 is TGTGCCACCACGCGGGAAAGTGGTAATGAGCAGTTCTTC. The V gene is TRBV15, the J gene TRBJ2-1, with a weak D call TRBD2 (6 bases). CDR1 is LNHNV and CDR2 is YYDKDF in the germline V gene (reference sequence). This CDR3 spans 13 amino acids. V shed 7 bases and J shed 7 bases, with 14 bases lying between them. Full variable domain (missing parts from reference TRBV15 and TRBJ2-1): DAMVIQNPRYQVTQFGKPVTLSCSQTLNHNVMYWYQQKSSQAPKLLFHYYDKDFNNEADTPDNFQSRRPNTSFCFLDIRSPGLGDTAMYLCATTRESGNEQFFGPGTRLTVL.